This TCR beta chain was retrieved from a study of blood T cells in healthy people across ages. The V and J ends lost 2 bases and 5 bases respectively, with 10 bases between them. This CDR3 contains 14 residues. Germline CDR1 is SNHLY and CDR2 is FYNNEI. Turning to this clonotype: Its antigen remains unidentified.

Through a sample-barcoded 5' primer and a J-beta primer mix, a second PCR was run for 7 to 11 cycles. One entry per CDR3 protein, called by TCRdb with MiXCR from the 5' RACE reads. The sample holds approximately 1.5 million distinct CDR3 sequences, 35% to 45% seen once. Overall study findings and caveats: The percentage of naive T cells correlated strongly with TCR beta diversity.

Collection of 9 to 10 milliliters of peripheral blood was performed for each donor. The source of this sequence is a woman between 18 and 29 years old in good health. The chain combines TRBV2 with TRBJ2-1; no clear D gene. The sequenced material came from blood. CDR3 protein: CASSESKPNNEQFF. The CDR3, as DNA: TGTGCCAGCAGTGAATCCAAACCTAACAATGAGCAGTTCTTC.